These 23 T cell receptor beta chains came from one sample sequenced in a study of regulatory T cells in long-lasting Graves disease. Time point defined: newly diagnosed GD, antithyroid drugs for less than 3 months. Isolated PBMC RNA provided the starting material for the TCR library. Arm-PCR of CDR3 regions and iRepertoire HTBI primers were used to build TCR beta libraries. TCRdb recomputed calls from the multiplex PCR reads with MiXCR, one row per CDR3 protein. The sample lists around 250,000 distinct CDR3 sequences; 20% to 25% were seen once. Material: peripheral blood mononuclear cells (PBMCs), obtained at new diagnosis, from a patient treated with antithyroid drugs. The receptors here all came from a female donor with Graves disease.

This clonotype was picked up many times. V and J are TRBV11-2 and TRBJ2-1, with a possible D match to TRBD1 (6 bases). CDR3 length equals 15 residues. Per germline, CDR1 SGHAT and CDR2 FQNNGV. V was trimmed by 5 bases and J by 0 bases, leaving 11 bases between them. The CDR3 nucleotides read TGTGCCAGCAGCCTACAGGGAGCCTCCTACAATGAGCAGTTCTTC. This sequence encodes CASSLQGASYNEQFF.

This clonotype showed up many times. CDR3: CAWRKTDFMNTEAFF. CDR3 nucleotide sequence: TGTGCCTGGAGAAAGACTGACTTTATGAACACTGAAGCTTTCTTT. V and J are TRBV30 and TRBJ1-1; D gene unclear. The V gene's germline CDR1 is GTSNPN and CDR2 SVGIG (reference sequence). This CDR3 comprises 15 residues. Trimming removed 3 bases from V and 0 bases from J, with 14 bases in between.

This clonotype was seen repeatedly, ten times or more. This chain joins TRBV27 and TRBJ2-7; 7 nucleotides match TRBD1. The CDR3 runs to 19 residues. Germline assignment: CDR1 MNHEY and CDR2 SMNVEV (reference sequence). V lost 6 bases and J lost 2; bases outside the gene matches: 22. In DNA, the CDR3 is TGTGCCAGCAGCTTCCCGGACAGGTCTAGACCATATTTCCCCTACGAGCAGTACTTC. Protein: CASSFPDRSRPYFPYEQYF.

This clonotype was counted at least ten times. V and J are TRBV20-1 and TRBJ2-1, with D possibly being TRBD1 or TRBD2 (5 bases each). This CDR3 is built from 15 residues. The germline V gene has CDR1 DFQATT and CDR2 SNEGSKA (reference sequence). Trimming removed 6 bases at V and 6 bases at J, with 21 bases between. Written as DNA, the CDR3 is TGCAGTGCCGAACCAATCGGGACGGGTAGCAATGAGCAGTTCTTC. It translates to CSAEPIGTGSNEQFF.

This clonotype has at least ten counts. The CDR3 sequence: CATRGTDYTGELFF. The CDR3 nucleotides are TGTGCCACAAGAGGGACAGACTACACCGGGGAGCTGTTTTTT. This sequence joins TRBV11-2 and TRBJ2-2, with 7 bases matching TRBD1. V dropped 10 bases and J dropped 3; count of bases not matched to a gene: 8. The CDR3 runs to 14 residues. CDR1 SGHAT and CDR2 FQNNGV come from the germline V gene.

This clonotype was recorded at least ten times. The J gene is TRBJ2-4, the V gene TRBV6-1; TRBD2 matches 8 bases. Germline V gene data show CDR1 as MNHNS and CDR2 as SASEGT. This CDR3 contains 17 residues. V lost 2 bases and J lost 1; bases outside the gene matches: 7. CDR3 sequence (DNA): TGTGCCAGCAGTGAACTTAGCGGGGCGGGGGCCAAAAACATTCAGTACTTC. This codes for CASSELSGAGAKNIQYF.

In this sample, this clonotype turned up many times. The rearrangement joins TRBV29-1 to TRBJ2-2; a weak D match, TRBD1 (5 bases). The CDR3 has 14 amino acids. Trimming took off 4 bases at V and 0 bases at J, with 9 bases between the two ends. CDR1 is SQVTM and CDR2 is ANQGSEA in the germline V gene. The CDR3 protein is CSVVWGANTGELFF. Written as DNA, the CDR3 is TGCAGCGTTGTTTGGGGCGCGAACACCGGGGAGCTGTTTTTT.

At least ten counts were recorded for this clonotype. V gene TRBV27 combines with J gene TRBJ2-3; D may be TRBD1 (6 bases). Trimming took off 6 bases at V and 1 base at J, with 14 bases between the two ends. Per the germline V gene, CDR1 is MNHEY and CDR2 is SMNVEV (reference sequence). The CDR3 length is 15 residues. The CDR3 sequence is CASRLNKGGTDTQYF. As DNA, the CDR3 is TGTGCCAGCAGGCTGAACAAGGGGGGCACAGATACGCAGTATTTT.

The chain is built from TRBV20-1 and TRBJ1-4; no definite D call. The CDR3 loop spans 15 amino acids. The V end lost 0 bases, the J end lost 6 bases, and 14 bases lay between the germline ends. Germline-derived CDR1 and CDR2 are DFQATT and SNEGSKA (reference sequence). The CDR3 DNA is TGCAGTGCTAGAGATAATCAGGATAGTTATGAAAAACTGTTTTTT. It translates to CSARDNQDSYEKLFF.

The gene calls are TRBV20-1 and TRBJ1-2; no clear D. This CDR3 has 12 amino acids. CDR1 is DFQATT and CDR2 is SNEGSKA in the germline V gene (reference sequence). Trimming left V 3 bases short and J 8 bases short, with 13 bases between. DNA for the CDR3: TGCAGTGCTAGGGAATCAGTACGGGGCTACACCTTC. It codes for CSARESVRGYTF.

The genes are TRBV30 and TRBJ1-5, with 8 bases lining up with TRBD1. The CDR3 spans 13 residues. V gave up 3 bases and J gave up 5 bases; unmatched junction bases: 3. Looked up from germline, CDR1 is GTSNPN and CDR2 is SVGIG (reference sequence). CDR3 in amino acids: CAWSIQGDQPQHF. The DNA of the CDR3 is TGTGCCTGGAGCATACAGGGGGATCAGCCCCAGCATTTT.

J is TRBJ2-7 and V is TRBV20-1; tentatively, D is TRBD1 (6 bases). CDR3 length: 12 amino acids. V was pared by 3 bases and J by 3 bases, with 9 bases between. In germline, CDR1 is DFQATT, CDR2 SNEGSKA (reference sequence). DNA of the CDR3: TGCAGTGCTAGTCTGGACAGCTACGAGCAGTACTTC. Translated, it gives CSASLDSYEQYF.

Ten or more counts support this clonotype. The chain employs TRBV6-1 and TRBJ2-2, with D possibly TRBD1 on 6 matching bases. From germline, CDR1 is MNHNS and CDR2 SASEGT. V was trimmed by 6 bases and J by 1 base, leaving 6 bases between them. This CDR3 comprises 13 residues. This CDR3 is CASRQGNTGELFF. The CDR3 coding sequence is TGTGCCAGCAGACAGGGGAACACCGGGGAGCTGTTTTTT.

This clonotype was detected many times. The J gene is TRBJ2-3, the V gene TRBV24-1, with a weak D call TRBD1 (5 bases). The CDR3 sequence is 13 residues long. V dropped 7 bases and J dropped 5 bases, with 12 bases sitting between them. The V gene's germline CDR1 is KGHDR and CDR2 SFDVKD. The CDR3 here is CATRGAMGDTQYF. The CDR3 region has the DNA TGTGCCACCAGAGGGGCTATGGGAGATACGCAGTATTTT.

This clonotype was observed at least ten times. This chain connects TRBV12-3 or TRBV12-4 to TRBJ2-3; 10 nucleotides line up with TRBD2. V lost 6 bases and J lost 1; bases outside the gene matches: 1. This CDR3 contains 14 residues. CDR3 amino acids: CASRGTSGTDTQYF. The CDR3 region has the DNA TGTGCCAGCAGGGGGACTAGCGGCACAGATACGCAGTATTTT.

The V and J genes are TRBV10-3 and TRBJ1-1; D is undetermined. Deletions cut 0 bases from V and 4 bases from J, with 6 bases between. The CDR3 runs 13 residues. CDR1 is ENHRY and CDR2 is SYGVKD in the germline V gene. The CDR3 bases are TGTGCCATCAGTGAGTCCAGAAGCACTGAAGCTTTCTTT. As protein: CAISESRSTEAFF.

This clonotype was found many times. This chain joins TRBV15 and TRBJ2-5; D call uncertain. Germline-derived CDR1 and CDR2 are LNHNV and YYDKDF (reference sequence). The CDR3 spans 14 residues. Trimming cost V 4 bases and J 6 bases, with 15 bases left between them. The CDR3: CATSKTATLKTQYF. The DNA for the CDR3 is TGTGCCACCAGCAAGACCGCGACCTTGAAGACCCAGTACTTC.

This clonotype was picked up many times. The chain links TRBV28 to TRBJ2-2, with 9 bases fitting TRBD1. This CDR3 has 17 residues. Germline V gene data show CDR1 as MDHEN and CDR2 as SYDVKM. V shed 5 bases, J shed 2 bases, and the junction held 9 bases outside the gene matches. CDR3 region: CASSPWTGDLNTGELFF. The CDR3 nucleotides are TGTGCCAGCAGTCCATGGACAGGGGACCTAAACACCGGGGAGCTGTTTTTT.

The CDR3 nucleotides are TGTGCCAGCAGTTTAGCGCTGTTGAGCCTAAGACAAGAGACCCAGTACTTC. Translating gives CASSLALLSLRQETQYF. This sequence joins TRBV12-3 or TRBV12-4 and TRBJ2-5, with unresolved D. Trimming stripped 0 bases from V and 2 bases from J, with 16 bases between. CDR3 length: 17 residues.

This clonotype was seen only a few times. The chain is built from TRBV4-1 and TRBJ2-5, with 7 bases identical to TRBD1. The CDR3 contains 17 residues. The ends lost 1 base at V and 0 bases at J; junction bases unmatched: 8. Germline-derived CDR1 and CDR2 are MGHRA and YSYEKL. This CDR3 is CASSQGNSDRYQETQYF. The CDR3 nucleotides read TGCGCCAGCAGCCAAGGGAACTCGGACAGGTACCAAGAGACCCAGTACTTC.

This clonotype appeared many times. The rearrangement joins TRBV6-2 or TRBV6-3 to TRBJ1-1, with a tentative D call TRBD1 (5 bases). CDR1 is MNHEY, CDR2 SVGEGT, per germline. This CDR3 region has 12 residues. V shed 6 bases and J shed 8 bases, with 13 bases lying between them. The CDR3 coding sequence is TGTGCCAGCAGCTCATCGACAGACGAAGCTTTCTTT. As protein: CASSSSTDEAFF.

The CDR3 region has the DNA TGTGCCAGCAGAGCCGGGACAGGGACCTACGAGCAGTACTTC. Protein: CASRAGTGTYEQYF. The chain carries TRBV2 and TRBJ2-7; TRBD1 matches 9 bases. CDR1 is SNHLY and CDR2 is FYNNEI in the germline V gene. V was clipped by 6 bases and J by 2 bases; unmatched bases: 5. There are 14 residues in the CDR3. Drawing the rest from reference TRBV2 and TRBJ2-7, the complete variable domain is EPEVTQTPSHQVTQMGQEVILRCVPISNHLYFYWYRQILGQKVEFLVSFYNNEISEKSEIFDDQFSVERPDGSNFTLKIRSTKLEDSAMYFCASRAGTGTYEQYFGPGTRLTVT.

On this clonotype: This probably arose from a read error, given a far larger clone one base away. The CDR3 protein is CASNYSSGVNTYEQYF. The CDR3 DNA sequence: TGTGCCAGCAATTACTCGAGCGGCGTTAATACCTACGAGCAGTACTTC. The chain links TRBV28 to TRBJ2-7, with D perhaps TRBD2 (5 bases). The CDR3 extends over 16 amino acids. V lost 7 bases to trimming and J lost 2 bases, with 21 bases between them. Per the germline V gene, CDR1 is MDHEN and CDR2 is SYDVKM.